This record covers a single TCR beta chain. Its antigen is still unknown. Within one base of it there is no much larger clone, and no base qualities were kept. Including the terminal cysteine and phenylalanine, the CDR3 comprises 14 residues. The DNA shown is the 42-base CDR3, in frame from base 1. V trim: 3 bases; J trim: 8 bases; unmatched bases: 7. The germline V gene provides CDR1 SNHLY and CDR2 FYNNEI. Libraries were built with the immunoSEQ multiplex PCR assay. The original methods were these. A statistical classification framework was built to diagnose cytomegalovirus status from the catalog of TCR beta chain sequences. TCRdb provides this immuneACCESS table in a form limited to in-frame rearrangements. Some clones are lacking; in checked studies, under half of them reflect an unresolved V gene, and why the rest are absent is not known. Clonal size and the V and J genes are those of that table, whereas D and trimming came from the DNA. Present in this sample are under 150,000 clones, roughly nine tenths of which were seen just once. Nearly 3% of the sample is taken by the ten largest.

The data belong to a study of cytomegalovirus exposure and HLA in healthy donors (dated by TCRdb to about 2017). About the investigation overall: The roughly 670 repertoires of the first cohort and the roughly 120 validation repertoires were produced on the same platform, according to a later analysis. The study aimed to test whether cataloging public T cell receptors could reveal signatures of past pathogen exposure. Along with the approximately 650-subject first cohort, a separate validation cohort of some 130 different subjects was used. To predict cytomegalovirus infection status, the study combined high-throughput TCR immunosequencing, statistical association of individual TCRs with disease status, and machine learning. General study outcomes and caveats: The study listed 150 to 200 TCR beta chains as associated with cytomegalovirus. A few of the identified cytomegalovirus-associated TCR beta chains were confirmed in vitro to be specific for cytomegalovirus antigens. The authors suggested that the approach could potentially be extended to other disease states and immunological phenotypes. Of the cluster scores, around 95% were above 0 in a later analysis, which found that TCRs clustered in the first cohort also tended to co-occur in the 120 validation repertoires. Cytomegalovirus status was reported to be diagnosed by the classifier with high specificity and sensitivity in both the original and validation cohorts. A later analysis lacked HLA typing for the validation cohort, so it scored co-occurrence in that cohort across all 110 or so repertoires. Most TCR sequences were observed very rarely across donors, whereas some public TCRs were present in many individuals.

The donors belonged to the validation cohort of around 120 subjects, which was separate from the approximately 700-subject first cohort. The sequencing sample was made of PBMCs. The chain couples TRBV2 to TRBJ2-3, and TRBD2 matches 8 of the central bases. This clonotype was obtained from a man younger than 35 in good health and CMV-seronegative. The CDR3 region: CASSDGSGVGTQYF. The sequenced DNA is TGTGCCAGCAGTGATGGTAGCGGGGTGGGTACGCAGTATTTT.